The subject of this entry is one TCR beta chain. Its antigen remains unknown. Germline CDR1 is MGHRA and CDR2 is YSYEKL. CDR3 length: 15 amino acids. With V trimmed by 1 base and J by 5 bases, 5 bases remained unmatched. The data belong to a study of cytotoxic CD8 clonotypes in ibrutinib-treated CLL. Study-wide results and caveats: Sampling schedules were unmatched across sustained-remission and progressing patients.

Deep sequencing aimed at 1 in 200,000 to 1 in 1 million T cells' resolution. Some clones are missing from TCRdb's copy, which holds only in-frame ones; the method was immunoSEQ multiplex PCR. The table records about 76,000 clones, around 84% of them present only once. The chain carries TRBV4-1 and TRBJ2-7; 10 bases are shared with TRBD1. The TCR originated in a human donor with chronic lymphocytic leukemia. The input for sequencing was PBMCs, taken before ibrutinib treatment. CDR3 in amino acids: CASSQGQGAIDEQYF. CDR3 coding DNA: TGCGCCAGCAGCCAAGGACAGGGGGCCATAGACGAGCAGTACTTC.